The 15 T cell receptor beta chains in this list originate from one sample, sequenced in a study of T cell responses to AZD1222 COVID-19 vaccine. Sequencing was performed with immunoSEQ multiplex PCR; in TCRdb, only in-frame clones are kept and a portion is missing. Among some 200,000 clones listed, about 89% were seen once. The material sequenced was peripheral blood, taken 28 days after the second AZD1222 dose. The receptors come from an adult who received the AZD1222 COVID-19 vaccine.

This clone was found once. The CDR3, as DNA: TGTGCCAGCAGCGGCGGGGTGGGCAATCAGCCCCAGCATTTT. It yields the protein CASSGGVGNQPQHF. The genes are TRBV7-8 and TRBJ1-5; D is unclear. V lost 5 bases, J lost 2 bases, and 10 bases lay in between. Germline V gene sequence: CDR1 SGHVS, CDR2 FQNEAQ. This CDR3 is built from 14 residues.

V and J are TRBV3-1 (or the pseudogene TRBV3-2) and TRBJ2-3; 8 positions agree with TRBD2. Germline lookup yields CDR1 LGHDT and CDR2 YNNKEL (reference sequence). Trimming at V came to 4 bases and at J to 6 bases, leaving 12 bases not matched to a gene. The CDR3 spans 16 residues. CDR3: CASSPQGLEVYDTQYF. The CDR3 nucleotides are TGTGCCAGCAGCCCCCAGGGACTAGAGGTCTACGATACGCAGTATTTT.

The rearrangement joins TRBV4-2 to TRBJ2-3, with 14 bases that match TRBD2. V lost 4 bases and J lost 4; bases outside the gene matches: 22. CDR1 is LGHNA, CDR2 YNFKEQ, per germline. The CDR3 consists of 22 residues. CDR3: CASSRTYAGLAGGMDPADTQYF. CDR3 nucleotides: TGTGCCAGCAGCCGAACCTACGCCGGACTAGCGGGAGGAATGGATCCAGCAGATACGCAGTATTTT.

The V call is TRBV2, the J call TRBJ2-1; 7 bases are shared with TRBD1. This CDR3 spans 14 amino acids. From germline, CDR1 is SNHLY and CDR2 FYNNEI. Trimming at V came to 4 bases and at J to 5 bases, leaving 5 bases not matched to a gene. This chain's CDR3 is CASSVRQGDNEQFF. The CDR3 coding sequence is TGTGCCAGCAGTGTTAGACAGGGAGACAATGAGCAGTTCTTC.

The chain has TRBV4-3 and TRBJ1-5, with D maybe TRBD1 (6 bases). Germline assignment: CDR1 LGHNA and CDR2 YSLEER. This CDR3 has 14 amino acids. Between the trimmed V and J ends, which lost 2 bases and 5 bases, there was a span of 10 bases. The CDR3 DNA reads TGCGCCAGCAGCCAAACAGGGAGTCATCAGCCCCAGCATTTT. Residues: CASSQTGSHQPQHF.

V gene TRBV27 combines with J gene TRBJ1-5, with TRBD1 matching over 11 bases. CDR3 length equals 15 residues. After removal of 5 bases from V and 7 bases from J, the junction contained 7 bases not matched to a gene. In germline, CDR1 is MNHEY, CDR2 SMNVEV (reference sequence). CDR3 in amino acids: CASSPGTGGGQPQHF. CDR3 in DNA: TGTGCCAGCAGTCCCGGGACAGGGGGAGGCCAGCCCCAGCATTTT.

V is TRBV28 and J is TRBJ2-3; D is ambiguous. Trimming removed 7 bases at V and 5 bases at J, with 19 bases between. The CDR3 sequence is 15 residues long. Germline lookup yields CDR1 MDHEN and CDR2 SYDVKM. The CDR3 DNA reads as TGTGCCAGCACCCCCTGGAGTACCAGAATAGATACGCAGTATTTT. Translating it yields CASTPWSTRIDTQYF. The full variable domain, rest sourced from reference TRBV28 and TRBJ2-3, is DVKVTQSSRYLVKRTGEKVFLECVQDMDHENMFWYRQDPGLGLRLIYFSYDVKMKEKGDIPEGYSVSREKKERFSLILESASTNQTSMYLCASTPWSTRIDTQYFGPGTRLTVL.

The chain employs TRBV2 and TRBJ2-5; a possible D gene is TRBD1 (7 bases). Trimming left V 5 bases short and J 9 bases short, with 13 bases between. CDR1 is SNHLY, CDR2 FYNNEI, per germline. CDR3 length: 12 amino acids. The CDR3 loop reads CASSRGPGAQYF. In nucleotides, the CDR3 is TGTGCCAGCAGTAGGGGGCCGGGGGCCCAGTACTTC.

The chain couples TRBV6-2 or TRBV6-3 to TRBJ1-2; D remains ambiguous. The germline CDR1 and CDR2 sequences are MNHEY and SVGEGT. With 6 bases removed from V and 8 bases from J, the gap between germline ends came to 25 bases. The CDR3 extends over 16 amino acids. The CDR3 here is CASSPARMGGGEGYTF. Written as DNA, the CDR3 is TGTGCCAGCAGCCCCGCCCGCATGGGCGGTGGAGAAGGCTACACCTTC.

This rearrangement joins TRBV7-2 to TRBJ2-7; D gene ambiguous. The CDR3 runs 15 residues. Germline loops: CDR1 SGHTA, CDR2 FQGNSA. The V end lost 1 base, the J end lost 2 bases, and 12 bases lay between the germline ends. DNA for the CDR3: TGTGCCAGCAGCTTAGGGTTCCTTGGGACCTACGAGCAGTACTTC. Protein product: CASSLGFLGTYEQYF.

The chain carries TRBV7-2 and TRBJ2-2, with 8 nucleotides matching TRBD2. After removal of 1 base from V and 5 bases from J, the junction contained 3 bases not matched to a gene. CDR1 SGHTA and CDR2 FQGNSA come from the germline V gene. The CDR3 consists of 15 residues. CDR3 sequence (DNA): TGTGCCAGCAGCTTAGAGGCGGGAGGTACCGGGGAGCTGTTTTTT. Translated, it gives CASSLEAGGTGELFF.

The J gene is TRBJ2-1, the V gene TRBV10-1, with D tentatively TRBD1 or TRBD2 (5 bases each). Germline lookup yields CDR1 WNHNN and CDR2 SYGVQD (reference sequence). V was clipped by 6 bases and J by 4 bases, with 19 bases between them. The CDR3 totals 16 residues. The CDR3 here is CASRTSWGSPYNEQFF. CDR3 nucleotides: TGCGCCAGCAGAACTTCCTGGGGGAGCCCTTACAATGAGCAGTTCTTC.

The chain carries TRBV19 and TRBJ2-4; possible D gene TRBD2, 5 bases. In germline, CDR1 is LNHDA, CDR2 SQIVND (reference sequence). The CDR3 contains 13 residues. Trimming cost V 3 bases and J 9 bases, with 12 bases left between them. CDR3 sequence reads: CASSIGNAGIQYF. In nucleotides, the CDR3 is TGTGCCAGTAGTATTGGAAACGCGGGCATTCAGTACTTC.

The chain employs TRBV6-5 and TRBJ2-7; possible D gene TRBD1, 6 bases. Trimming cost V 4 bases and J 2 bases, with 18 bases left between them. The germline V gene encodes CDR1 MNHEY and CDR2 SVGAGI. CDR3 size: 16 residues. The CDR3 here is CASSSHPRGRTYEQYF. In DNA, the CDR3 is TGTGCCAGCAGTTCTCATCCCAGGGGCCGCACCTACGAGCAGTACTTC.

J is TRBJ1-2 and V is TRBV5-1, with D tentatively TRBD1 (6 bases). V was clipped by 4 bases and J by 4 bases, with 20 bases between them. Germline V gene data show CDR1 as SGHRS and CDR2 as YFSETQ. There are 16 residues in the CDR3. Written as DNA, the CDR3 is TGCGCCAGCAGCCCCAATCGGGGGGGCTCGGCCTATGGCTACACCTTC. This encodes CASSPNRGGSAYGYTF.